This T cell receptor (beta chain) appears in the sequencing data of a study of blood T cell repertoires in COVID-19. Study as a whole: The United States, Italy and Spain provided the acute and convalescent COVID-19 samples. In each case, the material was cDNA or gDNA derived from T cells, B-cell-depleted T cells, or PBMCs.

Germline loops: CDR1 GTSNPN, CDR2 SVGIG (reference sequence). The junction had 10 bases not matched to a gene; V was cut back by 2 bases and J by 10 bases. The length of the CDR3 is 15 residues. In the study's own analysis: Reference gene primer amplification in the assay estimated nucleated cell counts. The data were produced by immunoSEQ multiplex PCR, yet TCRdb's version contains in-frame clones alone and is incomplete. V and J calls plus clone size are reproduced from that table; the DNA served to infer D and trimming. The sample yields approximately 140,000 clones, 65% to 80% seen once. The sequence was obtained from a man in his forties or fifties with acute or convalescent COVID-19. Sequencing was done on a sample of peripheral blood. The V gene is TRBV30, the J gene TRBJ1-6; 8 bases align to TRBD1. CDR3 nucleotides: TGTGCCTGGAGTCCCGGGACAGGAAGAGTGTCACCCCTCCACTTT. Translating it yields CAWSPGTGRVSPLHF.